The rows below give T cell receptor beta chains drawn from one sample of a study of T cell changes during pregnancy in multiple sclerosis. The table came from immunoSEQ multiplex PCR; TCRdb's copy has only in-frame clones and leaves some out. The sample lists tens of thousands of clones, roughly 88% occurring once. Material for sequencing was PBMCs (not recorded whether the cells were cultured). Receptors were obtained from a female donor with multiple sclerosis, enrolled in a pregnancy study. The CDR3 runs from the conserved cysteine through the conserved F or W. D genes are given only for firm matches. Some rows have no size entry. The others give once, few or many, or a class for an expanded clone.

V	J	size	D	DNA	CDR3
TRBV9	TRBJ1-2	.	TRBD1	TGTGCCAGCAGCGTAGTACAGGGGTTTACTGGCTACACCTTC	CASSVVQGFTGYTF
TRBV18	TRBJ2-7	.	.	TGTGCCAGCTCACCAGGGAGACAGTTGGTTGACGAGCAGTACTTC	CASSPGRQLVDEQYF
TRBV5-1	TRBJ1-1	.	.	TGCGCCAGCCTTAACCAAGGCGGCACTGAAGCTTTCTTT	CASLNQGGTEAFF
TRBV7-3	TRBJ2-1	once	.	TGTGCCAGCAGCCCCCGTCCGGGACCTGGGAATGAGCAGTTCTTC	CASSPRPGPGNEQFF
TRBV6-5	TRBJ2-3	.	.	TGTGCCACCAAGCGTAGTGGCACAGATACGCAGTATTTT	CATKRSGTDTQYF
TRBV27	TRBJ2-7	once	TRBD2	TGTGCCAGCAGTTTAGGAGCGGGAGGGGTCGAGCAGTACTTC	CASSLGAGGVEQYF
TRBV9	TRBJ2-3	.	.	TGTGCCAGCAGCGTAAGTAGCACAGATACGCAGTATTTT	CASSVSSTDTQYF
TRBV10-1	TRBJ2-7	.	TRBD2	TGCGCCAGCAGTGGTGCCGGGACTAGTAGGGAGCAGTACTTC	CASSGAGTSREQYF
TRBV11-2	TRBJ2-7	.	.	TGTGCCAGCAGCTTAGCGGACAGAGCCTACGAGCAGTACTTC	CASSLADRAYEQYF
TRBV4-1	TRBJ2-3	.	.	TGCGCCAGCAGCCAAGAAGGCGGGACAACCAGCACAGATACGCAGTATTTT	CASSQEGGTTSTDTQYF
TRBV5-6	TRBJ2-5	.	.	TGTGCCAGCAGCTTGACCCCCGACAGGCCGCGGGGGACCCAGTACTTC	CASSLTPDRPRGTQYF
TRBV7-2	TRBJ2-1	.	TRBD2	TGTGCCAGCAGCTTGGCGGGAGGGCCGAATGAGCAGTTCTTC	CASSLAGGPNEQFF
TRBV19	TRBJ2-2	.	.	TGTGCCAGTAGTATCGGGTTAGGGCTAGTCGGGGAGCTGTTTTTT	CASSIGLGLVGELFF
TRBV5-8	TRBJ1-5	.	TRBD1	TGTGCCAGCAGCCTGACAGGGAATCAGCCCCAGCATTTT	CASSLTGNQPQHF
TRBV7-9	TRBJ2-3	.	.	TGTGCCAGCAGCTTACCTAATGTTCCAGATACGCAGTATTTT	CASSLPNVPDTQYF
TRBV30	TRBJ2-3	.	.	TGTGCCTGGACCAGCGGGAGCACAGATACGCAGTATTTT	CAWTSGSTDTQYF
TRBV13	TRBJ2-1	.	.	TGTGCCAGCAGCTTAGTCGGGGGCTATGAGCAGTTCTTC	CASSLVGGYEQFF
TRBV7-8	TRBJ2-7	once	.	TGTGCCAGCAGCCTACTTTCGGACGAGCAGTACTTC	CASSLLSDEQYF
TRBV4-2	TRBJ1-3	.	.	TGTGCCAGCAGCGAGGCAGGGACTGGAAACACCATATATTTT	CASSEAGTGNTIYF
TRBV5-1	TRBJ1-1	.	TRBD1	TGCGCCAGCAGCCCGGGACAGGAGAACACTGAAGCTTTCTTT	CASSPGQENTEAFF
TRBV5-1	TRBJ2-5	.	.	TGCGCCAGCAGCTTGGGTGGGCTCTCGTTCCAAGAGACCCAGTACTTC	CASSLGGLSFQETQYF
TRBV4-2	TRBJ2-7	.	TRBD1	TGTGCCAGCAGCCCTGCTGGCAGGGGGCACGAGCAGTACTTC	CASSPAGRGHEQYF
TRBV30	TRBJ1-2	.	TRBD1	TGTGCCTGGCACCCACAGGGGGCGGCCTATGGCTACACCTTC	CAWHPQGAAYGYTF
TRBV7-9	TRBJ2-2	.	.	TGTGCCAGCAGCCCTATTGGATCCGGGGAGCTGTTTTTT	CASSPIGSGELFF
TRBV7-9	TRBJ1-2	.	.	TGTGCCAGCAGTCAAAGGGAATACCATGGCTACACCTTC	CASSQREYHGYTF
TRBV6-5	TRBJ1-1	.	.	TGTGCCAGCAGTTGGCTCGGCGGCACTGAAGCTTTCTTT	CASSWLGGTEAFF
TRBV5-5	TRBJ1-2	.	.	TGTGCCAGCAGCTTGTGGGACTCAAACTATGGCTACACCTTC	CASSLWDSNYGYTF
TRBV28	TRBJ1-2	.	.	TGTGCCAGCAGTGTCGCGTGGGGCGCCAGCTATGGCTACACCTTC	CASSVAWGASYGYTF